The sequence of this T cell receptor beta chain was determined in a study of T cells in Graves' hyperthyroidism and ophthalmopathy. RNA transcripts gave rise to amplified TCR beta CDR3 regions. When the TCR CDR3 underwent first-round RT-PCR, the HTBI primer set was used. TCRdb used MiXCR to reprocess the multiplex PCR reads, holding one entry per CDR3 protein. The sample lists roughly 500,000 distinct CDR3 sequences, roughly 13% seen once, with less than 6% in the top ten. CDR3 length equals 15 residues. Deletions cut 0 bases from V and 2 bases from J, with 11 bases between. Per the germline V gene, CDR1 is LGHDT and CDR2 is YNNKEL (reference sequence). Only a few counts were recorded for this clonotype. Antigen unknown. General observations from the study: The model made its ophthalmopathy prediction, and onset followed a median about 6.8 months later.

Patients between 18 and 65 years old had hyperthyroidism, newly diagnosed and lasting under 2 months. This rearrangement joins TRBV3-1 to TRBJ2-7, with D hard to call. This clonotype was sampled from a woman aged 25 to 39 with Graves' hyperthyroidism that later progressed to Graves' ophthalmopathy. The source material was blood. The CDR3: CASSQDSGSTYEQYF. The DNA for the CDR3 is TGTGCCAGCAGCCAAGATTCCGGCAGCACCTACGAGCAGTACTTC.